A selection of T cell receptor beta chains follows, all from one sample in a study of blood T cell repertoires in COVID-19. The protocol was immunoSEQ multiplex PCR, while the TCRdb copy is restricted to in-frame clones and leaves out a portion. The table shows about 220,000 clones, with 80% occurring only once. Sequencing input: peripheral blood. Every receptor here comes from a woman in her 70s with acute or convalescent COVID-19. CDR3s include the opening cysteine and the closing phenylalanine or tryptophan. The D gene is left open where the match is weak. Clone size, where shown, is once, few, many, or a class for clones that have expanded.

>NA|TRBJ1-1|NA|TRBV19
TGTGCCAGCCTATCGCGACGGGACACTGAAGCTTTCTTT
CASLSRRDTEAFF
>NA|TRBJ1-1|NA|TRBV2
TGTGCCAGCAATAATCAGGGTAGGAACACTGAAGCTTTCTTT
CASNNQGRNTEAFF
>NA|TRBJ1-3|TRBD1|TRBV5-4
TGTGCCAGCAGCTTGGCCCCTGGGACAGTGTCTGGAAACACCATATATTTT
CASSLAPGTVSGNTIYF
>NA|TRBJ1-2|NA|TRBV7-2
TGTGCCAGCAGCTTAGCAGGGGGAGTTGGCTACACCTTC
CASSLAGGVGYTF
>NA|TRBJ1-5|NA|TRBV10-3
TGTGCCATCAGTCTTAGGGGGGGGGATCAGCCCCAGCATTTT
CAISLRGGDQPQHF
>once|TRBJ1-3|NA|TRBV7-2
TGTGCCAGCAGCTCCTCTTTCGGAAACACCATATATTTT
CASSSSFGNTIYF
>once|TRBJ2-3|TRBD1|TRBV7-9
TGTGCCAGCAGCTTTGTGACACAGGGGATCGGTACAGATACGCAGTATTTT
CASSFVTQGIGTDTQYF
>NA|TRBJ1-6|NA|TRBV5-6
TGTGCCAGCAGCCCCCGGGACACTAATTCACCCCTCCACTTT
CASSPRDTNSPLHF
>NA|TRBJ1-1|NA|TRBV5-1
TGCGCCAGCAGCATTTACCCAGGGGTCGAAACTGAAGCTTTCTTT
CASSIYPGVETEAFF
>NA|TRBJ1-5|NA|TRBV6-6
TGTGCCAGCAGTTGGGAAGACAGGCCGAATCAGCCCCAGCATTTT
CASSWEDRPNQPQHF
>NA|TRBJ2-5|NA|TRBV5-4
TGTGCCAGCAGCCGCAGAGGGGCGGGGCGACCCCACTTC
CASSRRGAGRPHF
>NA|TRBJ1-3|NA|TRBV10-2
TGCGCCAGCCGGGGGGGACACGCTGGAAACACCATATATTTT
CASRGGHAGNTIYF
>NA|TRBJ2-7|TRBD1|TRBV27
TGTGCCAGCAGCATCGGGACAGGGGGTCCCTACGAGCAGTACTTC
CASSIGTGGPYEQYF
>NA|TRBJ1-6|TRBD1|TRBV6-6
TGTGCCAGCAGCTACGGACAGGGGAATTCACCCCTCCACTTT
CASSYGQGNSPLHF
>NA|TRBJ2-7|TRBD2|TRBV10-1
TGCGCCAGCAGTGAGGGACTAGCGGGGGCCTACGAGCAGTACTTC
CASSEGLAGAYEQYF
>NA|TRBJ2-1|NA|TRBV6-5
TGTGCCAGCAGTTCGGAATCTCTAGGACAAAATGAGCAGTTCTTC
CASSSESLGQNEQFF
>NA|TRBJ2-5|TRBD2|TRBV5-8
TGTGCCAGCAGCTTCGGGGGGACGTCCCAAGAGACCCAGTACTTC
CASSFGGTSQETQYF
>NA|TRBJ2-3|NA|TRBV19
TGTGCCAGTAGGGAGGAGCGGGCAGATACGCAGTATTTT
CASREERADTQYF
>NA|TRBJ2-3|NA|TRBV30
TGTGCCTGGAGTCATAGAGATACGCAGTATTTT
CAWSHRDTQYF
>NA|TRBJ2-5|TRBD2|TRBV18
TGTGCCAGCTCACCCAGGACTAGCGGGGGACAAAGTGGAGAGACCCAGTACTTC
CASSPRTSGGQSGETQYF
>NA|TRBJ2-3|TRBD2|TRBV9
TGTGCCAGCAGCGTAACCCAATTTAGCGGGGTTACAGATACGCAGTATTTT
CASSVTQFSGVTDTQYF
>NA|TRBJ2-5|NA|TRBV6-2/TRBV6-3
TGTGCCAGCAGTTATGCAGGGAGGATAGAGACCCAGTACTTC
CASSYAGRIETQYF
>NA|TRBJ2-3|NA|TRBV6-5
TGTGCCAGCAGGAATTTCGGGGATACACAGTATTTT
CASRNFGDTQYF